Ten or more counts support the clone carrying this TCR beta chain. The antigen is not known. The entry originates in a study of T cells after yellow fever vaccination. Study-level points and caveats: Weaker, the secondary response had a peak occurring faster, on day 5 versus 15. FACS-sorted repertoires could harbor abundant contaminating bulk-population clonotypes. In post-booster samples, most primary-vaccination clones reappeared (about 95% CD4, about 90% CD8).

Germline CDR1 is MNHEY and CDR2 is SVGAGI. V lost 6 bases and J 2 bases, leaving 16 bases between the germline ends. The CDR3 consists of 15 residues. Template-switching 5'RACE yielded the TCR cDNA; a universal primer site and UMIs were added in the process. Each CDR3 protein gets one entry after TCRdb re-called the 5' RACE reads with MiXCR. The table shows about 310,000 distinct CDR3 sequences, with about 3.5% occurring only once. The specimen comprised PBMCs, sampled on the day of the yellow fever booster vaccination. The chain couples TRBV6-5 to TRBJ1-2; D perhaps matches TRBD1 (6 bases). The source is a man aged 18 to 30 who received the YFV17D yellow fever vaccine. The CDR3 nucleotides are TGTGCCAGCAGCCCAGGGGATCCTTACAACTATGGCTACACCTTC. Its protein is CASSPGDPYNYGYTF.